This T cell receptor beta chain stems from a study of T cells in Graves' hyperthyroidism and ophthalmopathy. Amplification targeted TCR beta CDR3 regions from RNA transcripts. HTBI primers were used for first-round RT-PCR of the TCR CDR3. A single record per CDR3 protein comes from TCRdb applying MiXCR to the multiplex PCR reads. Of hundreds of thousands of distinct CDR3 sequences detected, 15% to 20% appear once; the ten largest clones hold 3.5% to 4%. The J segment lost 0 bases and the V segment lost 4 bases, leaving 5 bases of the junction unmatched. The CDR3 extends over 16 amino acids. Germline-derived CDR1 and CDR2 are SGHTA and FQGNSA.

Sequencing input: blood. The TCR sequence derives from a woman in her thirties with Graves' hyperthyroidism. The gene calls are TRBV7-2 and TRBJ1-5; 8 bases match TRBD1. The CDR3, as DNA: TGTGCCAGCAGCTCCGCAGGGGGCCTTAGCAATCAGCCCCAGCATTTT. Translated, it gives CASSSAGGLSNQPQHF.